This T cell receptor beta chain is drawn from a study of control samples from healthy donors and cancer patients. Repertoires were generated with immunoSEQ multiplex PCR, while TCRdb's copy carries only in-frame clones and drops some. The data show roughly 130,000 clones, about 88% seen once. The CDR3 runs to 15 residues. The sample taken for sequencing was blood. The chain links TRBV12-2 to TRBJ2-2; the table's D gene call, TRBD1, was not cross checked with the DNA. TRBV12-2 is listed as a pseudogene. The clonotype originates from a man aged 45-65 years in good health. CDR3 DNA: TGTGCAAGTCGCTTCTCCAGGGGTAACACCGGGGAGCTGTTTTTT. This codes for CASRFSRGNTGELFF.